This T cell receptor beta chain was observed in a study of spatial heterogeneity in lung cancer. TCRdb analysed the 5' RACE reads with MiXCR anew, one entry per CDR3 protein. The sample has more than 75,000 distinct CDR3 sequences, approximately 20% seen once. Sample time point: blood at routine non-recurrence follow-up after resection. This TCR was sampled from a male donor with early-stage non-small cell lung cancer. The material sequenced was PBMCs, taken at follow-up.

The CDR3 spells CASSPSGSYEQYF. CDR3 nucleotide sequence: TGTGCCAGCAGCCCTAGCGGGAGCTACGAGCAGTACTTC. The V and J genes are TRBV11-1 and TRBJ2-7; 10 positions agree with TRBD2. V shed 5 bases and J 3 bases; nucleotides not matched to a gene: 1. The CDR3 spans 13 residues. The germline V gene encodes CDR1 SGHAT and CDR2 FQDESV (reference sequence).